Each of the 7 T cell receptor beta chains below was sequenced from the same sample in a study of blood T cell repertoires in COVID-19. Only in-frame clones appear in the TCRdb table, and some are missing; sequencing was by immunoSEQ multiplex PCR. The profile covers around 42,000 clones, with about four fifths appearing a single time and 35% to 55% taken by the ten largest. Material: peripheral blood. These receptors all come from a woman older than 75 with acute or convalescent COVID-19.

The chain uses TRBV6-5 and TRBJ2-7, with 7 bases aligning to TRBD2. The CDR3 sequence is 14 residues long. The germline gives CDR1 MNHEY, CDR2 SVGAGI. The V segment lost 2 bases and the J segment 6 bases; nucleotides outside the gene matches: 7. The CDR3 sequence: CASSYLGPGGEQYF. CDR3 coding DNA: TGTGCCAGCAGTTACCTCGGCCCGGGGGGCGAGCAGTACTTC.

The chain links TRBV12-3 or TRBV12-4 to TRBJ2-3; maybe TRBD1 (5 bases). V lost 8 bases and J lost 4, with 13 bases in between. The CDR3 has 13 residues. CDR3 nucleotides: TGTGCCAGCCTCAAGGGGTCAGCAGATACGCAGTATTTT. The encoded protein is CASLKGSADTQYF.

The CDR3 DNA reads as TGTGCCAGTAGCCAAGAGGGGAGCGGGGGGGTTCCCTCTGGGGCCAACGTCCTGACTTTC. This gives the protein CASSQEGSGGVPSGANVLTF. V is TRBV19 and J is TRBJ2-6, with TRBD2 matching over 10 bases. The trim removed 6 bases at V and 0 bases at J, leaving 14 bases unmatched. CDR1 LNHDA and CDR2 SQIVND come from the germline V gene (reference sequence). The CDR3 contains 20 residues.

This clone has only one observation. The V gene is TRBV20-1, the J gene TRBJ1-1, with D unresolved. The CDR3 length is 13 residues. Germline CDR1 is DFQATT and CDR2 is SNEGSKA (reference sequence). The V and J ends lost 3 bases and 2 bases respectively, with 10 bases between them. CDR3 residues: CSASGQENTEAFF. The CDR3 DNA is TGCAGTGCTAGTGGTCAGGAAAACACTGAAGCTTTCTTT.

V is TRBV5-4 and J is TRBJ2-1, with no clear D. V gave up 3 bases and J gave up 0 bases, with 13 bases separating them. Germline V gives CDR1 SGHNT, CDR2 YYREEE (reference sequence). The CDR3 contains 16 residues. CDR3 nucleotide sequence: TGTGCCAGCAGCTGGGTCATTGGAGCCTCCTACAATGAGCAGTTCTTC. It encodes CASSWVIGASYNEQFF. Full variable domain (outside the CDR3, taken from reference TRBV5-4 and TRBJ2-1): ETGVTQSPTHLIKTRGQQVTLRCSSQSGHNTVSWYQQALGQGPQFIFQYYREEENGRGNFPPRFSGLQFPNYSSELNVNALELDDSALYLCASSWVIGASYNEQFFGPGTRLTVL.

This chain links TRBV7-2 with TRBJ2-1; 7 bases are shared with TRBD2. This CDR3 region has 15 residues. Looked up from germline, CDR1 is SGHTA and CDR2 is FQGNSA. Germline trimming cut 2 bases from V and 5 bases from J; bases unmatched to any gene: 6. The CDR3 spells CASSLQSSGNNEQFF. As DNA, the CDR3 is TGTGCCAGCAGCTTACAGTCTAGCGGTAACAATGAGCAGTTCTTC.

The gene calls are TRBV3-1 (or the pseudogene TRBV3-2) and TRBJ2-7; tentatively, D is TRBD1 (6 bases). Germline CDR1 LGHDT, CDR2 YNNKEL (reference sequence). With 3 bases removed from V and 2 bases from J, the gap between germline ends came to 8 bases. This CDR3 is 13 amino acids long. CDR3 sequence: CASSQGATYEQYF. The CDR3, as DNA: TGTGCCAGCAGCCAGGGGGCAACCTACGAGCAGTACTTC.